This T cell receptor (beta chain) was sequenced during a study of cytomegalovirus exposure and HLA in healthy donors. As to this clone: Its cognate antigen is unknown.

Study-wide findings and caveats: In a later analysis, most CMV-associated TCR beta chains appeared HLA-restricted. DRB1 showed the most TCR associations and HLA-C the fewest in a later analysis, as rates varied by HLA locus.

This CDR3 region has 15 residues. Germline V gene sequence: CDR1 MNHEY, CDR2 SMNVEV (reference sequence). The ends were cut back, 8 bases at V and 7 bases at J, with 24 bases in the middle. The PCR used 60 Vbeta and 13 Jbeta primers. Authors' data handling: Among the unique TCR beta chains that a later analysis counted, around 72 million in all, roughly 11 million were shared. Sequenced by immunoSEQ multiplex PCR; TCRdb stores in-frame clones only, minus some. That table supplies the V and J calls and clone size; D and trimming were determined from the DNA. This sample contains 130,000 to 150,000 clones.

The origin of this receptor is a man aged 35 to 55 in good health and CMV-seronegative. The sequenced sample consisted of PBMCs. This chain uses TRBV27 with TRBJ2-7; weak D call: TRBD2 (6 bases). CDR3 bases: TGTGCCAGCGCTAATCGACGGGACTCCTTATCAGAGCAGTACTTC. Residues: CASANRRDSLSEQYF.